A selection of T cell receptor beta chains follows, all from one sample in a study of cytomegalovirus exposure and HLA in healthy donors. Profiling relied on immunoSEQ multiplex PCR, and the TCRdb table lists in-frame clones only, not all of them. The sample yields 90,000 to 120,000 clones, 65% to 80% seen once. The sequenced material came from PBMCs. The receptor source for this set is a male donor in good health and CMV-seronegative. CDR3s include the opening cysteine and the closing phenylalanine or tryptophan.

j_gene,v_gene,len,CDR3aa
TRBJ2-2,TRBV5-1,17,CASSLDGRLAGAGELFF
TRBJ2-5,TRBV7-9,14,CASSESTGGKTQYF
TRBJ2-7,TRBV6-1,12,CASRTGEYEQYF
TRBJ1-4,TRBV7-2,16,CASSLMGSGSSEKLFF
.,TRBV7-2,14,CASSPGLADYEQYF
TRBJ1-2,TRBV5-1,14,CASSLAQGARGYTF
TRBJ1-2,TRBV27,13,CASSRTTGNGYTF
TRBJ2-1,TRBV19,14,CASSIPGVFSEQFF
TRBJ1-1,TRBV5-1,15,CASSLGGSPNTEAFF
TRBJ2-7,TRBV30,14,CAWNIVDFGYEQYF
TRBJ2-7,TRBV11-3,13,CASSLRVSYEQYF
TRBJ1-1,TRBV19,13,CASSMSMNTEAFF
TRBJ2-1,TRBV21-1,18,CASSPTVGLAGGHNEQFF
.,TRBV10-3,16,CAISESGRRGSYEQYF
TRBJ2-1,TRBV6-1,14,CASEDRGSYNEQFF
.,TRBV18,12,CASSPGQYEQYF
TRBJ1-2,TRBV12-5,15,CASGLSADLLYGYTF
TRBJ2-7,TRBV30,14,CAWTSGQQYYEQYF
TRBJ2-3,TRBV6-5,14,CASSVGQSTDTQYF
TRBJ2-2,TRBV5-1,15,CASSEVAGLAGELFF
TRBJ2-3,TRBV27,15,CASSSREHFADTQYF
TRBJ2-3,TRBV7-9,16,CASRPRLAGGTDTQYF
TRBJ2-5,TRBV7-2,15,CASKRRAGEVETQYF
TRBJ1-1,TRBV7-9,15,CSSSPPGTGNTEAFF
TRBJ2-2,TRBV6-6,14,CASRINRGTGELFF
TRBJ1-1,TRBV30,12,CAWSPRDREAFF
TRBJ2-7,TRBV4-1,15,CASSLGLAPSYEQYF
TRBJ2-7,TRBV27,14,CASSSSGSRHEQYF
TRBJ1-1,TRBV6-5,13,CASRWTMNTEAFF
TRBJ2-7,TRBV5-4,14,CASSLAGISYEQYF
TRBJ2-1,TRBV5-4,13,CASSTGTANEQFF
TRBJ1-1,TRBV7-8,14,CASSSRRVGTEAFF
TRBJ2-1,TRBV9,13,CASSVESSGEQFF
TRBJ2-1,TRBV27,17,CASSIFGLAGSYNEQFF
TRBJ1-1,TRBV5-1,15,CASSLGGVMNTEAFF
.,TRBV5-6,13,CASSTGTGFEQYF
TRBJ1-1,TRBV19,17,CASLKQGMAFGNTEAFF
TRBJ2-3,TRBV4-1,14,CASSQEQGTDTQYF
TRBJ1-2,TRBV7-2,14,CASSWSRGQYGYTF
TRBJ1-4,TRBV7-6,16,CASSRDSRATNEKLFF
TRBJ2-7,TRBV27,14,CASSPSGRHYEQYF
TRBJ2-7,TRBV5-4,13,CASKSGRAKEQYF
TRBJ2-7,TRBV28,14,CASRPAGDLDEQYF
TRBJ2-1,TRBV27,15,CASSFGLASYNEQFF
TRBJ1-1,TRBV7-9,13,CASSVLQGFEAFF
TRBJ2-7,TRBV7-2,14,CVSSLAASDYEQYF